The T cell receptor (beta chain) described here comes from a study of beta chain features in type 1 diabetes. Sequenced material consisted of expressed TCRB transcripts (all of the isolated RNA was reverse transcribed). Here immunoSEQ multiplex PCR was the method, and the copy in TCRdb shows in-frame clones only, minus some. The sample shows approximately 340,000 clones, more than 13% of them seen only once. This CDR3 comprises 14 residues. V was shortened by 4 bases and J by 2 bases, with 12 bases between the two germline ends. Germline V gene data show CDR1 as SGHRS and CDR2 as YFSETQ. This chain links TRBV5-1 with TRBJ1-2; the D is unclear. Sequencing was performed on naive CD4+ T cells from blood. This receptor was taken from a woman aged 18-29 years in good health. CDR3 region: CASSPNDGNYGYTF. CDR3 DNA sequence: TGCGCCAGCAGCCCCAACGACGGGAACTATGGCTACACCTTC.